These T cell receptor beta chains were read from a single sample in a study of T-cell memory formation after mild COVID-19. TCRdb reprocessed the 5' RACE reads with MiXCR, giving one entry per CDR3 protein. The sample has approximately 490,000 distinct CDR3 sequences, over 20% seen once; the top ten hold approximately 12%. What was sequenced was PBMCs or a T cell subset sorted from them (not recorded which). All receptors come from an adult woman who had mild COVID-19 (a few samples of this study predate the infection). Cell type and time point are not known. CDR3s include the opening cysteine and the closing phenylalanine or tryptophan. Fields, in order: V gene, clone size, J gene, D gene, CDR3 DNA, CDR3 protein. D genes are given only for firm matches. Part of the rows lack a size; the others show once, few, many or a class for expanded clones.

TRBV14,few,TRBJ1-4,.,TGTGCCAGCAGCCAAGATGAACGGACGAATGAAAAACTGTTTTTT,CASSQDERTNEKLFF
TRBV7-6,few,TRBJ2-1,.,TGTGCCAGCAGCTTTGGCCCCAGGGGTTACAATGAGCAGTTCTTC,CASSFGPRGYNEQFF
TRBV5-6,.,TRBJ2-7,.,TGTGCCAGCAGCTTGGCACCGGCTGGTGGCTACGAGCAGTACTTC,CASSLAPAGGYEQYF
TRBV12-3/TRBV12-4,few,TRBJ2-7,TRBD1,TGTGCCAGCAGTTCATCCGGGACAGAATTATACGAGCAGTACTTC,CASSSSGTELYEQYF
TRBV7-9,few,TRBJ2-5,.,TGTGCCAGCAGCTTAGTAGGTCAGGGCCTCTCCAAGACCCAGTACTTC,CASSLVGQGLSKTQYF
TRBV5-1,.,TRBJ2-7,.,TGCGCCAGCAGCTTGGAGTGGGTGGAGCAGTACTTC,CASSLEWVEQYF
TRBV18,many,TRBJ2-7,.,TGTGCCAGCTCCCCCACCGGGGTCTACGAGCAGTACTTC,CASSPTGVYEQYF
TRBV20-1,once,TRBJ2-3,TRBD2,TGCAGTGCTAGAGACCCTATAGCGGGAGAACCAGATACGCAGTATTTT,CSARDPIAGEPDTQYF
TRBV12-5,many,TRBJ1-5,TRBD1,TGTGCTAGTGGTTCGACCGGGACAGGGGGCCTTCAGCCCCAGCATTTT,CASGSTGTGGLQPQHF
TRBV7-2,.,TRBJ2-1,TRBD2,TGTGCCAGCAGCGGCGGGGCTAGCGGTAGCTCCTACAATGAGCAGTTCTTC,CASSGGASGSSYNEQFF
TRBV3-1,.,TRBJ1-6,.,TGTGCCAGCAGTACTACCCTCGACAGTAATAATTCACCCCTCCACTTT,CASSTTLDSNNSPLHF
TRBV4-3,.,TRBJ2-7,.,TGCGCCAGCAGCCGGGGAGGGGGGGACGAGCAGTACTTC,CASSRGGGDEQYF
TRBV14,.,TRBJ2-7,TRBD1,TGTGCCAGCAGCCAATGGGACAGTACCTACGAGCAGTACTTC,CASSQWDSTYEQYF
TRBV24-1,.,TRBJ1-2,.,TGTGCCACCAGTCCCGGGACACTCACTAACTATGGCTACACCTTC,CATSPGTLTNYGYTF
TRBV29-1,.,TRBJ1-2,.,TGCAGCGTTGACTACTTACCGGGACTTGCTGGCTACACCTTC,CSVDYLPGLAGYTF
TRBV24-1,.,TRBJ1-1,TRBD1,TGTGCCACCAGTGATGGAACAGGGGGGGAAGCTTTCTTT,CATSDGTGGEAFF
TRBV7-8,.,TRBJ1-5,.,TGTGCCAGCACTAAGGGGATCTGGGGCAATCAGCCCCAGCATTTT,CASTKGIWGNQPQHF
TRBV7-3,few,TRBJ2-5,TRBD2,TGTGCCAGCAGCTTGGGTGTGGGGGAGGGAGAAGAGACCCAGTACTTC,CASSLGVGEGEETQYF
TRBV5-1,.,TRBJ2-1,.,TGCGCCAGCAGCTTGGCGGGTCCGAGGGCCTCCTACAATGAGCAGTTCTTC,CASSLAGPRASYNEQFF
TRBV5-1,few,TRBJ2-1,.,TGCGCCAGCAGCTTGGCGGGGGATTCCTACAATGAGCAGTTCTTC,CASSLAGDSYNEQFF
TRBV5-1,few,TRBJ2-3,.,TGCGCCAGCAGCTCCTACTACCCTACCACAGATACGCAGTATTTT,CASSSYYPTTDTQYF
TRBV12-3/TRBV12-4,few,TRBJ2-5,.,TGTGCCAGCAGCCACTCGGGGCAGGAAGAGACCCAGTACTTC,CASSHSGQEETQYF
TRBV4-3,.,TRBJ2-3,.,TGCGCCAGCAGCCTGTATGGTACGCAGTATTTT,CASSLYGTQYF
TRBV7-6,.,TRBJ2-1,.,TGTGCCAGCAGCTCTCTCGGTGTAATTGGCGGTGAGCAGTTCTTC,CASSSLGVIGGEQFF
TRBV20-1,few,TRBJ1-2,.,TGCAGTGCTAGAGATTTTCTCCCGGAAAACTATGGCTACACCTTC,CSARDFLPENYGYTF
TRBV6-6,few,TRBJ2-1,.,TGTGCCAGCACCCACCCCGGCCGAGATTACAATGAGCAGTTCTTC,CASTHPGRDYNEQFF
TRBV5-1,.,TRBJ2-7,TRBD1,TGCGCCAGCAGCTTGGATGGGACAGGGGGGATGGAGCAGTACTTC,CASSLDGTGGMEQYF
TRBV3-1,few,TRBJ2-1,.,TGTGCCAGCAGCCAACAGGGACATACATACAATGAGCAGTTCTTC,CASSQQGHTYNEQFF
TRBV7-6,.,TRBJ2-2,.,TGTGCCAGCAGCTTACGTCCAGGGTCCGGGGAGCTGTTTTTT,CASSLRPGSGELFF
TRBV5-6,.,TRBJ1-5,.,TGTGCCAGCAGCTTGGCTCAGGTGAATCAGCCCCAGCATTTT,CASSLAQVNQPQHF
TRBV29-1,many,TRBJ2-5,.,TGCAGCGTTGCTCGAAGGGATAGGAAAGAGACCCAGTACTTC,CSVARRDRKETQYF
TRBV7-6,.,TRBJ2-5,.,TGTGCCAGCAGCTCTCCAGCCGGACATCCGGTAGAGGAGACCCAGTACTTC,CASSSPAGHPVEETQYF
TRBV28,.,TRBJ1-1,.,TGTGCCAGCAGTTTTTTCCGGGACCCCGGAGGGGGGACTGAAGCTTTCTTT,CASSFFRDPGGGTEAFF
TRBV29-1,.,TRBJ2-2,.,TGCAGCTGCCGCGAGGGGGGCACCGGGGAGCTGTTTTTT,CSCREGGTGELFF
TRBV15,.,TRBJ2-7,TRBD2,TGTGCCACCAGTGAGCGGGAGGTTTACGAGCAGTACTTC,CATSEREVYEQYF
TRBV6-6,.,TRBJ2-7,TRBD1,TGTGCCAGCAGTTACTCACAGGGGGCATACGAGCAGTACTTC,CASSYSQGAYEQYF
TRBV18,few,TRBJ2-2,TRBD2,TGTGCCAGCTCCGGACTAGCGGGGGCCACCTCGGCCGGGGAGCTGTTTTTT,CASSGLAGATSAGELFF
TRBV12-3/TRBV12-4,few,TRBJ1-2,TRBD1,TGTGCCAGCAGAGGACAGGCCGATGGCTACACCTTC,CASRGQADGYTF
TRBV7-2,.,TRBJ1-5,TRBD1,TGTGCCAGCAGGCCGACAGGGTTCGGAAATCAGCCCCAGCATTTT,CASRPTGFGNQPQHF
TRBV7-2,.,TRBJ2-1,.,TGTGCCAGCAGCTTAGGAGAGACAGTGCAGTTCTTC,CASSLGETVQFF
TRBV19,.,TRBJ2-3,.,TGTGCCAGTAAAAGGTGGGGTAGGTCCGGCACAGATACGCAGTATTTT,CASKRWGRSGTDTQYF
TRBV6-2/TRBV6-3,few,TRBJ2-7,.,TGTGCCAGCAGTTACTCCCTAGAGACCTACGAGCAGTACTTC,CASSYSLETYEQYF
TRBV7-9,.,TRBJ2-2,.,TGTGCCAGCAGCTTAGAAGTATCCACCGGGGAGCTGTTTTTT,CASSLEVSTGELFF
TRBV27,few,TRBJ2-2,TRBD1,TGTGCCAGCAGTTTATCCCCGGTCCCAAGGTCACAGGGGGCAGCCGGGGAGCTGTTTTTT,CASSLSPVPRSQGAAGELFF
TRBV9,.,TRBJ1-2,TRBD1,TGTGCCAGCAGCGTAGGGGACAGCGGGATATATGGCTACACCTTC,CASSVGDSGIYGYTF
TRBV18,.,TRBJ1-1,.,TGTGCCAGCTCACCGGGGGGACACTCTGAAGCTTTCTTT,CASSPGGHSEAFF
TRBV7-9,.,TRBJ1-1,.,TGTGCCAGCAGCCCCGGGAGTGTTGACGGGGACACTGAAGCTTTCTTT,CASSPGSVDGDTEAFF
TRBV5-1,.,TRBJ2-1,TRBD1,TGCGCCAGCAGTTCACAACCGACAGGGGGAGCCTACAATGAGCAGTTCTTC,CASSSQPTGGAYNEQFF
TRBV7-6,few,TRBJ1-1,TRBD1,TGTGCCAGCACCTCAGGGGGTGGGACTGAAGCTTTCTTT,CASTSGGGTEAFF
TRBV6-5,.,TRBJ1-2,.,TGTGCCAGCAGTCGCGCAGGGTCCCGCCTTTATGGCTACACCTTC,CASSRAGSRLYGYTF
TRBV19,.,TRBJ2-3,.,TGTGCCAGTAGTATAGCCGGCGGGACCCGCACAGATACGCAGTATTTT,CASSIAGGTRTDTQYF
TRBV4-2,few,TRBJ2-1,TRBD2,TGTGCCAGCAGCCAGGAGACTAGCGGGAGTAGCAATGAGCAGTTCTTC,CASSQETSGSSNEQFF
TRBV20-1,.,TRBJ2-5,.,TGCAGTGCTAGAGATTGGTGGCAGGAGCAAGAGACCCAGTACTTC,CSARDWWQEQETQYF
TRBV7-2,.,TRBJ2-1,.,TGTGCCAGCAGCTTAAGCCTAGATGAGCAGTTCTTC,CASSLSLDEQFF
TRBV5-1,many,TRBJ2-1,.,TGCGCCAGCAGCTCACCCCCAACTTCCGCCGGGTACAATGAGCAGTTCTTC,CASSSPPTSAGYNEQFF
TRBV5-1,few,TRBJ2-1,TRBD2,TGCGCCAGCAGCCCTAGGACTAGCGGGGGAGACAATGAGCAGTTCTTC,CASSPRTSGGDNEQFF
TRBV10-2,few,TRBJ1-6,TRBD1,TGCGCCAGCAGTGACCGGACAGGTGGATCACCCCTCCACTTT,CASSDRTGGSPLHF
TRBV12-3/TRBV12-4,.,TRBJ1-2,TRBD1,TGTGCCAGCAGGACCGGGACAGGGGCTGGGGGCTACACCTTC,CASRTGTGAGGYTF